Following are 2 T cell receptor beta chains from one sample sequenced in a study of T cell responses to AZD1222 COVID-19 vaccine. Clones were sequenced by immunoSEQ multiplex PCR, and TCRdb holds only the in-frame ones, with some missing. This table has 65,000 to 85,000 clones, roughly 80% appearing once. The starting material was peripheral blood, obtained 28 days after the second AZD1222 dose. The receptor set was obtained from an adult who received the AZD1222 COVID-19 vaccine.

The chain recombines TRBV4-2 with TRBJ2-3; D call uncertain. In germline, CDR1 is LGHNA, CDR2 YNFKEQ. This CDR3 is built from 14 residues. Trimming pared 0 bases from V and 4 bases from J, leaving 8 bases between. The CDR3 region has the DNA TGTGCCAGCAGCCAAGATGTGCAGGCAGATACGCAGTATTTT. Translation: CASSQDVQADTQYF.

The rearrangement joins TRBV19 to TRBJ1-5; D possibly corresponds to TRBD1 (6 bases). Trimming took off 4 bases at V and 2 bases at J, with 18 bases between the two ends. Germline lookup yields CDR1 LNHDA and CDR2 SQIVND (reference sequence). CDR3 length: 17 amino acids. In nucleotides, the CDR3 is TGTGCCAGTAGTACCGAACTAGCATGGGGGCGCAATCAGCCCCAGCATTTT. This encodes CASSTELAWGRNQPQHF.